The clone carrying this T cell receptor beta chain was recorded once. TCRdb's table, derived via immunoSEQ multiplex PCR, lists solely in-frame clones and lacks some. The table includes over 40,000 clones, approximately 91% detected once. This sample is drawn from a study of OX40 agonist ivuxolimab in advanced cancers. Germline V CDR1 and CDR2: SGHDT, YYEEEE. This CDR3 comprises 13 residues. Deletions cut 4 bases from V and 0 bases from J, with 5 bases between. The chain is built from TRBV5-6 and TRBJ1-5; D call uncertain. The sample in question was CD4+ or CD8+ T cells sorted from blood, obtained in a trial of the OX40 agonist ivuxolimab. The source of this sequence is an adult with an advanced solid tumor such as melanoma, head and neck, liver or kidney cancer. CDR3 residues: CASSEYSNQPQHF. Written as DNA, the CDR3 is TGTGCCAGCAGCGAGTATAGCAATCAGCCCCAGCATTTT.